These T cell receptor beta chains were read from a single sample in a study of OX40 agonist ivuxolimab in advanced cancers. Profiling relied on immunoSEQ multiplex PCR, and the TCRdb table lists in-frame clones only, not all of them. This sample has approximately 60,000 clones; 91% occur once, and the top ten carry about an eighth. The sequencing used CD4+ or CD8+ T cells sorted from blood, collected in a trial of the OX40 agonist ivuxolimab. These receptors were collected from an adult with an advanced solid tumor such as melanoma, head and neck, liver or kidney cancer. Each CDR3 is given with its conserved first and last residue. D genes are given only for firm matches. Clone size is given for some rows only: seen once, a few or many times, or a class if the clone is expanded.

clone_size,d_call,j_call,v_call,cdr3_nt,cdr3_aa
NA,NA,TRBJ2-3,TRBV6-5,TGTGCCAGCAGTAAATACCGGGACTTAGCAGATACGCAGTATTTT,CASSKYRDLADTQYF
NA,TRBD1,TRBJ2-7,TRBV7-9,TGTGCCAGCAGCTTAGGGGACAGGGGTTACGAGCAGTACTTC,CASSLGDRGYEQYF
NA,TRBD2,TRBJ2-3,TRBV2,TGTGCCAGCACGCTAGGGGTAGCGGGAGGGCCATCAGAGACAGATACGCAGTATTTT,CASTLGVAGGPSETDTQYF
NA,TRBD2,TRBJ2-1,TRBV27,TGTGCCAGCAGCCGGGGACTAGCGGACAATGAGCAGTTCTTC,CASSRGLADNEQFF
NA,NA,TRBJ2-2,TRBV4-2,TGTGCCAGCAGCCCCCTACAGGGGAACACCGGGGAGCTGTTTTTT,CASSPLQGNTGELFF
NA,TRBD2,TRBJ2-1,TRBV4-1,TGCGCCAGCAGCCCGAACAGACTAGCGGGCAGAAACTCCTACAATGAGCAGTTCTTC,CASSPNRLAGRNSYNEQFF
NA,TRBD1,TRBJ2-5,TRBV29-1,TGCAGCGTAGTAACGACAGGGGGGAAGACCCAGTACTTC,CSVVTTGGKTQYF
NA,NA,TRBJ2-7,TRBV11-3,TGTGCCAGCAGCAATAACAGATTTCCCTCCTACGAGCAGTACTTC,CASSNNRFPSYEQYF
once,TRBD1,TRBJ2-7,TRBV5-4,TGTGCCAGCAGCACGGGACAGGGTCGCTACGAGCAGTACTTC,CASSTGQGRYEQYF
NA,TRBD1,TRBJ1-2,TRBV28,TGTGCCAGCAGGCCGACAGGGGGGATTGGCTACTATGGCTACACCTTC,CASRPTGGIGYYGYTF
NA,TRBD2,TRBJ2-1,TRBV5-1,TGCGCCAGCAGCCCTCCGTCTAGCGGGAGCTCCTACAATGAGCAGTTCTTC,CASSPPSSGSSYNEQFF
NA,TRBD2,TRBJ2-5,TRBV2,TGTGCCAGCCCGGGGGGACTAGCCCGGGAGACCCAGTACTTC,CASPGGLARETQYF
NA,NA,TRBJ1-1,TRBV19,TGTGCCAGTTCTCAGGGAGCCACTGAAGCTTTCTTT,CASSQGATEAFF
NA,TRBD2,TRBJ2-3,TRBV12-5,TGTGCTAGTGGTTTCCCAGGTACGGTTCTAGCGGAGAAGCCTAGCACAGATACGCAGTATTTT,CASGFPGTVLAEKPSTDTQYF
NA,NA,TRBJ1-3,TRBV11-2,TGTGCCAGCGGCTCGAGGGGATCCGGAAACACCATATATTTT,CASGSRGSGNTIYF
NA,NA,TRBJ1-1,TRBV19,TGTGCCAGTAGTCCGGGACCCATGAACACTGAAGCTTTCTTT,CASSPGPMNTEAFF
NA,NA,TRBJ1-1,TRBV27,TGTGCCAGCAGTTATGGACAGATGAACACTGAAGCTTTCTTT,CASSYGQMNTEAFF
NA,NA,TRBJ1-4,TRBV6-1,TGTGCCAGCAGTGGTCCTCGGGACCCAAATGAAAAACTGTTTTTT,CASSGPRDPNEKLFF
NA,NA,TRBJ2-7,TRBV10-2,TGCGCCAGCAGTGCTATGAGTCCTGGACAGCAGTACTTC,CASSAMSPGQQYF
once,NA,TRBJ2-1,TRBV27,TGTGCCAGCAGACAGAACACAGGGAACTCCTACAATGAGCAGTTCTTC,CASRQNTGNSYNEQFF
NA,NA,TRBJ1-1,TRBV14,TGTGCCAGCAGCCAAGAATGGGGCGGCACTGAAGCTTTCTTT,CASSQEWGGTEAFF
NA,NA,TRBJ2-3,TRBV7-8,TGTGCCAGCAGCTTAGCGCCGGGAGTCGGAGATACGCAGTATTTT,CASSLAPGVGDTQYF
NA,NA,TRBJ2-1,TRBV7-6,TGTGCCAGCAGCCCCCTCCCCGGGACGAATTACAATGAGCAGTTCTTC,CASSPLPGTNYNEQFF
NA,TRBD1,TRBJ2-3,TRBV29-1,TGCAGCGTTGATAGTCAGGGGGTCAGCACAGATACGCAGTATTTT,CSVDSQGVSTDTQYF
once,TRBD1,TRBJ2-7,TRBV4-1,TGCGCCAGCAGCCGTAAACCCGGACAGGACCTCTCCTACGAGCAGTACTTC,CASSRKPGQDLSYEQYF
NA,NA,TRBJ2-4,TRBV4-2,TGTGCCAGCAGCCAAGAGAGTGGGGATAGGGACCACAAAAACATTCAGTACTTC,CASSQESGDRDHKNIQYF
NA,NA,TRBJ1-1,TRBV25-1,TGTGCCAGCAAAAGGGACGGCACTGAAGCTTTCTTT,CASKRDGTEAFF
NA,NA,TRBJ1-4,TRBV2,TGTGCCAGCAGTAACAGGTTCGCAACTAATGAAAAACTGTTTTTT,CASSNRFATNEKLFF
NA,NA,TRBJ2-4,TRBV28,TGTGCCAGCACCCCCTTGGGCAAAAACATTCAGTACTTC,CASTPLGKNIQYF
NA,NA,TRBJ2-1,TRBV5-1,TGCGCCAGCAGCAACCGATCGACTATCCCTAACAATGAGCAGTTCTTC,CASSNRSTIPNNEQFF
NA,NA,TRBJ2-7,TRBV18,TGTGCCAGCTCACCTGGGACTTCCCTCTACGAGCAGTACTTC,CASSPGTSLYEQYF
NA,TRBD2,TRBJ2-5,TRBV7-6,TGTGCCAGCAGCCATAGCATCCCGGGCGGGAGGGACGGGGAAGAGACCCAGTACTTC,CASSHSIPGGRDGEETQYF
NA,NA,TRBJ2-7,TRBV4-1,TGCGCCAGCAGCCAACACGGTGCCTACGAGCAGTACTTC,CASSQHGAYEQYF
NA,NA,TRBJ2-1,TRBV5-4,TGTGCCAGCAGCCCCGTTGGGAGTTACAATGAGCAGTTCTTC,CASSPVGSYNEQFF
NA,NA,TRBJ2-1,TRBV11-3,TGTGCCAGCAGCTTAGCCCTCCTGGGACTCTCGAAGGGGCAGTTCTTC,CASSLALLGLSKGQFF
NA,TRBD2,TRBJ2-1,TRBV4-3,TGCGCCAGCAGCCGGACTAGCGGGAGATACAATGAGCAGTTCTTC,CASSRTSGRYNEQFF
NA,TRBD1,TRBJ2-5,TRBV6-5,TGTGCCAGCAGTGGGACAGCCCGTCTCCAGTACTTC,CASSGTARLQYF
NA,NA,TRBJ2-7,TRBV29-1,TGCAGCGCGGCCGTGGGTAGCTCCTACGAGCAGTACTTC,CSAAVGSSYEQYF
NA,NA,TRBJ2-7,TRBV4-1,TGCGCCAGCAGCCAAGATCCTGGGCAAAGCTCCTACGAGCAGTACTTC,CASSQDPGQSSYEQYF
NA,TRBD1,TRBJ2-7,TRBV5-6,TGTGCTAGCAGCTTGCAGGGACAGCCGTTCTACGAGCAGTACTTC,CASSLQGQPFYEQYF
NA,NA,TRBJ2-1,TRBV5-8,TGTGCCAGCAGCCCCCGGGGATACAATGAGCAGTTCTTC,CASSPRGYNEQFF
NA,NA,TRBJ2-1,TRBV4-2,TGTGCCAGCAGCCAAGTGGATGGCAATGAGCAGTTCTTC,CASSQVDGNEQFF
few,NA,TRBJ2-7,TRBV10-2,TGCGCCAGCAACCCCCAGGCGGGGAGCTCCTACGAGCAGTACTTC,CASNPQAGSSYEQYF
NA,NA,TRBJ2-2,TRBV28,TGTGCCAGCAGTTTCAACAGAGAGTGGACCGGGGAGCTGTTTTTT,CASSFNREWTGELFF
NA,NA,TRBJ2-7,TRBV10-3,TGTGCCATCAGTGAGGTAGGGGACGAGCAGTACTTC,CAISEVGDEQYF
NA,NA,TRBJ2-1,TRBV27,TGTGCCAGCAGCGAGGGACTGGCCAACAATGAGCAGTTCTTC,CASSEGLANNEQFF
NA,NA,TRBJ1-2,TRBV10-3,TGTGCCATCAGCCGGGACGTCACATCGAACTATGGCTACACCTTC,CAISRDVTSNYGYTF
NA,NA,TRBJ1-2,TRBV4-3,TGCGCCAGCAGCCAGACTAACGAGCTAAAAGGCTACACCTTC,CASSQTNELKGYTF
once,TRBD2,TRBJ2-3,TRBV5-1,TGCGCCAGCAGCCTGGGGGGGAGTAGCGACACGTTGGCAGATACGCAGTATTTT,CASSLGGSSDTLADTQYF
few,NA,TRBJ1-2,TRBV4-1,TGCGCCAGCAGTCCAATTACCTCGGCATATGGCTACACCTTC,CASSPITSAYGYTF
once,NA,TRBJ2-7,TRBV7-8,TGTGCCAGCAGCTTAGTACAGGTATCCTACGAGGGGCAGTACTTC,CASSLVQVSYEGQYF
NA,NA,TRBJ2-7,TRBV4-3,TGCGCCAGCAGCCAAGATTCGGGCGACAGTTACGGGCAGTACTTC,CASSQDSGDSYGQYF
NA,NA,TRBJ1-5,TRBV7-9,TGTGCCAGCAATGGCGGCAGCAATCAGCCCCAGCATTTT,CASNGGSNQPQHF
once,NA,TRBJ2-1,TRBV5-6,TGTGCCAGCACAGGGGGACTACACTACAATGAGCAGTTCTTC,CASTGGLHYNEQFF
NA,NA,TRBJ1-2,TRBV2,TGTGCCAGCAGTGATTCGGCAGGGAATAACTATGGCTACACCTTC,CASSDSAGNNYGYTF
NA,NA,TRBJ2-3,TRBV14,TGTGCCAGCAGCCAAGGGGGCGCCCGGGGTACGCAGTATTTT,CASSQGGARGTQYF
NA,TRBD2,TRBJ2-1,TRBV6-1,TGTGCCAGCAGTGAAAGGTCCGGGGACTACTCCTACAATGAGCAGTTCTTC,CASSERSGDYSYNEQFF
NA,NA,TRBJ2-7,TRBV5-4,TGTGCCAGCAGCGCCGGATACGAGCAGTACTTC,CASSAGYEQYF